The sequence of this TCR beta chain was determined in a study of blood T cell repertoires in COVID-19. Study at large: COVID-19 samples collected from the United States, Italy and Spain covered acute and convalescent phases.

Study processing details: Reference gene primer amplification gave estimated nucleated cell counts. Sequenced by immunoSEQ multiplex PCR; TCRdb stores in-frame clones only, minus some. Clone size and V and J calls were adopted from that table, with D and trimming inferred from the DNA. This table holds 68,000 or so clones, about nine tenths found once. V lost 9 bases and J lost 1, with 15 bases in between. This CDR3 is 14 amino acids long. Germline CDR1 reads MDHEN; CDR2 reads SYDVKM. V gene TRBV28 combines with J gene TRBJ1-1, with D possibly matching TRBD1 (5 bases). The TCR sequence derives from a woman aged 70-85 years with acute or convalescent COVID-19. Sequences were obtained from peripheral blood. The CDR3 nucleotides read TGTGCCAGTTTGAGATTAACAGGGAACACTGAAGCTTTCTTT. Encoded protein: CASLRLTGNTEAFF.